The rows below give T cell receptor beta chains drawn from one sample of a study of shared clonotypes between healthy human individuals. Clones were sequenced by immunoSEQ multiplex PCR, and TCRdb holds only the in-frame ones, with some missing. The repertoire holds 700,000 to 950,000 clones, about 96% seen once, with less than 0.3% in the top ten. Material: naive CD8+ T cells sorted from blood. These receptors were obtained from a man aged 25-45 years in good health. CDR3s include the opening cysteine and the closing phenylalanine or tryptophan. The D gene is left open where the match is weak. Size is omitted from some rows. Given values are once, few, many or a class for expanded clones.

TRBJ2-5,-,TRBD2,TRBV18,TGTGCCAGCTCATCTCTAGCGGGAGGGTCCCAAGAGACCCAGTACTTC,CASSSLAGGSQETQYF
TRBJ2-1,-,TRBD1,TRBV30,TGTGCCTGGAGTGTATTAACAGGGGCATACAATGAGCAGTTCTTC,CAWSVLTGAYNEQFF
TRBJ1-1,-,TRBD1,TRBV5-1,TGCGCCAGCAGGAATCCGGGACAGGGGAACACTGAAGCTTTCTTT,CASRNPGQGNTEAFF
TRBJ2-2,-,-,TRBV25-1,TGTGCCAGCAGTGCAGGGGACACCGGGGAGCTGTTTTTT,CASSAGDTGELFF
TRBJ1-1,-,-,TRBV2,TGTGCCAGCAGTGCTAAGCAGGGTAGAACTGAAGCTTTCTTT,CASSAKQGRTEAFF
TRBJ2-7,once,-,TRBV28,TGTGCCAGCAGCCGACTTATCCGGACAAACTACGAGCAGTACTTC,CASSRLIRTNYEQYF
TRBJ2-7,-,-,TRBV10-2,TGCGCCAGCAGTGAGTACCCGGATAGCTCCTACGAGCAGTACTTC,CASSEYPDSSYEQYF
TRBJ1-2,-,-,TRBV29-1,TGCAGCTTCCTCGAACAGGGTCTAGGCTACACCTTC,CSFLEQGLGYTF
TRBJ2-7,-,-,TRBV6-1,TGTGCCAGCAGTGAATTTGGGGTGACCTACGAGCAGTACTTC,CASSEFGVTYEQYF
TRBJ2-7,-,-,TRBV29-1,TGCAGCGTCACCGGCGGCAGCTCCTACGAGCAGTACTTC,CSVTGGSSYEQYF
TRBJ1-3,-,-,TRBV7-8,TGTGCCAGCAGCTTAGGCCGACAGTACTCTGGAAACACCATATATTTT,CASSLGRQYSGNTIYF
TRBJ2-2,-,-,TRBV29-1,TGCAGCGTTGAAGGGTCGGGGGTATGGACCGGGGAGCTGTTTTTT,CSVEGSGVWTGELFF
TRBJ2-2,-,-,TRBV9,TGTGCCAGCAATCCTCGGGGCGGGGAGCTGTTTTTT,CASNPRGGELFF
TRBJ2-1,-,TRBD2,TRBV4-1,TGCGCCAGCAGCCAAGAGGCTTTGAGACTAGCGGGAGTAATGGATGAGCAGTTCTTC,CASSQEALRLAGVMDEQFF
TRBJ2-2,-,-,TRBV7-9,TGTGCCAGCAGCATAAGAGGTGCGGGGGCGCGCGGCACCGGGGAGCTGTTTTTT,CASSIRGAGARGTGELFF